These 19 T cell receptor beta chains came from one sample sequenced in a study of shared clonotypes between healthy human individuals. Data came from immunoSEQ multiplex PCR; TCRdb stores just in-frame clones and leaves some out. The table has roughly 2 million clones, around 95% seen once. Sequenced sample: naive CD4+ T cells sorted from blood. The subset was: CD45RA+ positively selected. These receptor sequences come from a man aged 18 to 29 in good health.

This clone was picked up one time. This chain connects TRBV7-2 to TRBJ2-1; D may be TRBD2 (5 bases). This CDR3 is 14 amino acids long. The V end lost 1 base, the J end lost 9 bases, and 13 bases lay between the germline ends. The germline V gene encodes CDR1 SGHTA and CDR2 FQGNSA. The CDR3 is CASSLERPPGEQFF. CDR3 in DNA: TGTGCCAGCAGCTTAGAGCGGCCCCCCGGTGAGCAGTTCTTC.

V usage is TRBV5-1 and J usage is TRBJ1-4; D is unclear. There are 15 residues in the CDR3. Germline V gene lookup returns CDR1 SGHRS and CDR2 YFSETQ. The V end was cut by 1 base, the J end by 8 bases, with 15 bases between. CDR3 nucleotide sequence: TGCGCCAGCAGCTTGAACTCTGCGGGTAGGGAAAAACTGTTTTTT. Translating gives CASSLNSAGREKLFF.

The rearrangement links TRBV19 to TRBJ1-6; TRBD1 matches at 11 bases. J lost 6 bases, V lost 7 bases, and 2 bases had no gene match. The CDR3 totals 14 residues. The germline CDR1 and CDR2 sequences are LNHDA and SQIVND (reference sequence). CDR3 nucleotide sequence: TGTGCCAGTAAGGGACAGGGGGTTAATTCACCCCTCCACTTT. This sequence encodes CASKGQGVNSPLHF.

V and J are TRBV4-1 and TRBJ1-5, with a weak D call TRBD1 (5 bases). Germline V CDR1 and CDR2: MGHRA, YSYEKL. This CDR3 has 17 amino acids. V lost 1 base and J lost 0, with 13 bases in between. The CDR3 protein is CASSQVAGRNSNQPQHF. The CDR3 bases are TGCGCCAGCAGCCAAGTTGCAGGGCGTAATAGCAATCAGCCCCAGCATTTT.

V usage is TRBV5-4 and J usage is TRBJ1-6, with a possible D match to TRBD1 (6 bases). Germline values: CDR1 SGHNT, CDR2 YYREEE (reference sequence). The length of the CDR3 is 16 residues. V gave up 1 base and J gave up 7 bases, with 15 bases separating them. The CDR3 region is CASSLLTGVNNSPLHF. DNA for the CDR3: TGTGCCAGCAGCTTGCTGACAGGAGTTAACAATTCACCCCTCCACTTT.

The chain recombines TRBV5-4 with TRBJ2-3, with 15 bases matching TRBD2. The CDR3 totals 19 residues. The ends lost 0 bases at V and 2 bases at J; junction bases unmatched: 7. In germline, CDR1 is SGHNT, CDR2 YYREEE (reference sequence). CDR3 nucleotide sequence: TGTGCCAGCAGCTTGGATCCGGGACTAGCGGGGGGAACCACAGATACGCAGTATTTT. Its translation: CASSLDPGLAGGTTDTQYF.

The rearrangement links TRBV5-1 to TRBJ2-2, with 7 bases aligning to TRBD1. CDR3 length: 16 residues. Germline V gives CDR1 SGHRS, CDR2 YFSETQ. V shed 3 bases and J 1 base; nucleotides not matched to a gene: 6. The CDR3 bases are TGCGCCAGCAGCTCGAGGACAGGTCTGAACACCGGGGAGCTGTTTTTT. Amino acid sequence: CASSSRTGLNTGELFF. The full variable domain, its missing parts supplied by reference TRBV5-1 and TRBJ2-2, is KAGVTQTPRYLIKTRGQQVTLSCSPISGHRSVSWYQQTPGQGLQFLFEYFSETQRNKGNFPGRFSGRQFSNSRSEMNVSTLELGDSALYLCASSSRTGLNTGELFFGEGSRLTVL.

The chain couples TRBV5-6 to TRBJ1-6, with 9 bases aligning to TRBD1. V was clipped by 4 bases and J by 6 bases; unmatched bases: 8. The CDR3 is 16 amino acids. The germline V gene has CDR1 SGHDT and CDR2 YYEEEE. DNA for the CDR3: TGTGCCAGCAGCGCGGACAGGGGACTCCGTAATTCACCCCTCCACTTT. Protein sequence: CASSADRGLRNSPLHF.

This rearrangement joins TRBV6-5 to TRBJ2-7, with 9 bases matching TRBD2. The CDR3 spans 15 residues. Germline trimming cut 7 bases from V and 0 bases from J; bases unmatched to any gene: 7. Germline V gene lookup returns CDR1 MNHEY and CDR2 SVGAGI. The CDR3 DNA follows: TGTGCCAGCACCCGAGCGGGGGGACCCTCCTACGAGCAGTACTTC. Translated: CASTRAGGPSYEQYF.

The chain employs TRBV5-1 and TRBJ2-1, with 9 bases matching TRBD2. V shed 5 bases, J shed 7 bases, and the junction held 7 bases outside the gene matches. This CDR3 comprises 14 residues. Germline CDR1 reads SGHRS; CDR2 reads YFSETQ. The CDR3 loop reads CASRVAGAGNEQFF. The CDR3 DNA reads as TGCGCCAGCAGGGTAGCGGGGGCGGGGAATGAGCAGTTCTTC.

The CDR3 protein is CASSASRGRPTDTQYF. In DNA, the CDR3 is TGTGCCAGCAGTGCCAGCCGAGGGCGCCCCACAGATACGCAGTATTTT. V and J are TRBV6-1 and TRBJ2-3; tentative D call: TRBD2 (5 bases). V lost 4 bases and J lost 2, with 16 bases in between. Germline V lookup: CDR1 MNHNS, CDR2 SASEGT. The CDR3 length is 16 residues.

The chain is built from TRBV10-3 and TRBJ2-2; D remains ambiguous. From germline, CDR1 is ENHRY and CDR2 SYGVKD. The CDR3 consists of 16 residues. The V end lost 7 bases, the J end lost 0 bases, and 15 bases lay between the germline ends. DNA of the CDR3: TGTGCCATCAATGCTATGGAGACACCGAACACCGGGGAGCTGTTTTTT. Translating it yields CAINAMETPNTGELFF.

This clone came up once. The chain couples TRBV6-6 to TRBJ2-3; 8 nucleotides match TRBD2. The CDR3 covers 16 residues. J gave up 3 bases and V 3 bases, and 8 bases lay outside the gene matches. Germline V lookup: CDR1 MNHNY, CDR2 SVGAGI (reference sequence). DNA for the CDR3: TGTGCCAGCAGTTATCGTGGGACTAGAGGTACAGATACGCAGTATTTT. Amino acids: CASSYRGTRGTDTQYF.

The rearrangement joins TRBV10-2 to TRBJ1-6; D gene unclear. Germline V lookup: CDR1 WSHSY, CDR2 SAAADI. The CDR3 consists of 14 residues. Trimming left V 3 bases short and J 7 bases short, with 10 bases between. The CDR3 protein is CASSENRDNSPLHF. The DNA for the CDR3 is TGCGCCAGCAGTGAAAACAGAGACAATTCACCCCTCCACTTT.

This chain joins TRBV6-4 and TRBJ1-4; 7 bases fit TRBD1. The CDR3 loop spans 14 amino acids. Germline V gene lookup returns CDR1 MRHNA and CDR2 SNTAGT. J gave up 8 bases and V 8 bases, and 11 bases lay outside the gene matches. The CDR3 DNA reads TGTGCCAGCTACGGGACAGTGGAGGGGGAAAAACTGTTTTTT. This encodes CASYGTVEGEKLFF.

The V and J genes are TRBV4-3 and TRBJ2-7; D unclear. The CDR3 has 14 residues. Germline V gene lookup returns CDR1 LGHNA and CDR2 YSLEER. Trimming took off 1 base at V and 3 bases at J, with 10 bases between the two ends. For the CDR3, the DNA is TGCGCCAGCAGCCAAGTTTACAGCGTCTACGAGCAGTACTTC. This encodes CASSQVYSVYEQYF.

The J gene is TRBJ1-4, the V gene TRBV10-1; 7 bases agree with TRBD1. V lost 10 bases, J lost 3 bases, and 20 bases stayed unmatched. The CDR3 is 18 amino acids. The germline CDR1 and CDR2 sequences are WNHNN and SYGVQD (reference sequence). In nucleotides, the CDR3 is TGCGCCACCCCGGACAGGACTTTCCCCCCGGGAGCTAATGAAAAACTGTTTTTT. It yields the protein CATPDRTFPPGANEKLFF.

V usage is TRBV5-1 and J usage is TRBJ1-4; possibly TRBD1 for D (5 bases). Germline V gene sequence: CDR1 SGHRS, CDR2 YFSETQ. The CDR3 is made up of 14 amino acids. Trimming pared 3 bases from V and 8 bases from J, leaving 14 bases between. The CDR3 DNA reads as TGCGCCAGCAGCTCGGGCGGGGCCAGAGAAAAACTGTTTTTT. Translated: CASSSGGAREKLFF. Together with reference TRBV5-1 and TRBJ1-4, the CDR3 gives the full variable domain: KAGVTQTPRYLIKTRGQQVTLSCSPISGHRSVSWYQQTPGQGLQFLFEYFSETQRNKGNFPGRFSGRQFSNSRSEMNVSTLELGDSALYLCASSSGGAREKLFFGSGTQLSVL.

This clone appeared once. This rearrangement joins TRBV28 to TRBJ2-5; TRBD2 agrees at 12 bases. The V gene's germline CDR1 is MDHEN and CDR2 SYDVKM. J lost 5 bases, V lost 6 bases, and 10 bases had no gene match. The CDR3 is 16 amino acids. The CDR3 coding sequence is TGTGCCAGCAGCTCGACTGGACTAGCGGGGACTGAGACCCAGTACTTC. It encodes CASSSTGLAGTETQYF.